Listed here are 26 T cell receptor beta chains from one sample, sequenced in a study of long-term antiretroviral therapy in people with HIV. Running of the v3.0 immunoSEQ assay took place at survey level. Method: immunoSEQ multiplex PCR; TCRdb's copy keeps in-frame clones and lacks some. The sample holds about 36,000 clones, roughly 78% seen once. Sample: unsorted PBMCs, taken 3.4 years after starting antiretroviral therapy. Source of these receptors: a man aged 25-45 years with HIV.

V is TRBV11-1 and J is TRBJ1-2; 8 bases match TRBD1. CDR3 length: 13 residues. Looked up from germline, CDR1 is SGHAT and CDR2 is FQDESV (reference sequence). Trimming removed 0 bases from V and 7 bases from J; junction bases left unmatched: 1. CDR3 sequence reads: CASSLARGPGYTF. The CDR3 region has the DNA TGTGCCAGCAGCTTAGCCAGGGGGCCTGGCTACACCTTC.

This chain links TRBV5-1 with TRBJ2-3, with D uncertain. CDR3 length: 16 amino acids. The V gene's germline CDR1 is SGHRS and CDR2 YFSETQ. Trimming cost V 0 bases and J 2 bases, with 13 bases left between them. CDR3 sequence reads: CASSLGGVGPTDTQYF. DNA of the CDR3: TGCGCCAGCAGCTTGGGCGGCGTAGGGCCCACAGATACGCAGTATTTT.

The chain links TRBV11-2 to TRBJ1-1; no firm D call. CDR1 is SGHAT and CDR2 is FQNNGV in the germline V gene. V lost 1 base and J lost 0, with 9 bases in between. This CDR3 is built from 15 residues. CDR3 loop: CASSLVGLMNTEAFF. DNA of the CDR3: TGTGCCAGCAGCTTAGTTGGCCTCATGAACACTGAAGCTTTCTTT.

The chain employs TRBV4-2 and TRBJ1-1; no firm D call. The germline CDR1 and CDR2 sequences are LGHNA and YNFKEQ. CDR3 length: 13 residues. The V and J ends lost 1 base and 5 bases respectively, with 8 bases between them. The DNA for the CDR3 is TGTGCCAGCAGCCAAGGCTTGAGGACTGAAGCTTTCTTT. Protein: CASSQGLRTEAFF.

The chain joins TRBV2 to TRBJ1-2; D is perhaps TRBD1 (6 bases). Deletions cut 6 bases from V and 3 bases from J, with 14 bases between. The CDR3 covers 14 residues. CDR1 and CDR2 (germline): SNHLY, FYNNEI. CDR3 protein: CASRFTGTDYGYTF. Here the CDR3 DNA reads TGTGCCAGCAGGTTTACAGGGACGGACTATGGCTACACCTTC.

The V call is TRBV5-1, the J call TRBJ2-1; the D gene is possibly TRBD2 (6 bases). Germline V CDR1 and CDR2: SGHRS, YFSETQ. V was pared by 9 bases and J by 9 bases, with 22 bases between. The CDR3 is 14 residues long. CDR3 sequence reads: CATNLGAGKGEQFF. DNA of the CDR3: TGCGCCACCAACCTTGGCGCGGGAAAAGGTGAGCAGTTCTTC.

This chain uses TRBV7-2 with TRBJ2-3, with D possibly matching TRBD2 (6 bases). Germline CDR1 reads SGHTA; CDR2 reads FQGNSA. The CDR3 runs to 15 residues. Trimming stripped 3 bases from V and 6 bases from J, with 16 bases between. CDR3 coding DNA: TGTGCCAGCAGCTTCCAAACGGGAGCAGCCGATACGCAGTATTTT. Protein product: CASSFQTGAADTQYF.

V usage is TRBV12-5 and J usage is TRBJ2-5; D is unclear. Germline V gene lookup returns CDR1 LGHNT and CDR2 FRNRAP. Trimming removed 6 bases at V and 5 bases at J, with 10 bases between. The CDR3 spans 12 residues. CDR3: CASGTSGETQYF. In DNA form, the CDR3 reads TGTGCTAGTGGGACGAGTGGGGAGACCCAGTACTTC.

The V and J genes are TRBV5-4 and TRBJ2-1, with a possible D match to TRBD1 (5 bases). The CDR3 has 13 amino acids. CDR1 SGHNT and CDR2 YYREEE come from the germline V gene (reference sequence). The V and J ends lost 4 bases and 10 bases respectively, with 15 bases between them. The CDR3 DNA reads as TGTGCCAGCAGCATTACAGGAAATCGGGAGCAGTTCTTC. Encoded protein: CASSITGNREQFF.

The chain uses TRBV19 and TRBJ1-5, with D possibly being TRBD1 (6 bases). From germline, CDR1 is LNHDA and CDR2 SQIVND (reference sequence). This CDR3 region has 14 residues. V was trimmed by 5 bases and J by 5 bases, leaving 13 bases between them. CDR3 in amino acids: CASSEGTPYQPQHF. The CDR3 region has the DNA TGTGCCAGTAGTGAAGGGACACCGTATCAGCCCCAGCATTTT.

CDR3 region: CASSKQGKETQYF. Written as DNA, the CDR3 is TGTGCCAGCTCTAAACAGGGAAAAGAGACCCAGTACTTC. This chain connects TRBV18 to TRBJ2-5; D perhaps matches TRBD1 (6 bases). Germline V gene lookup returns CDR1 KGHSH and CDR2 LQKENI. Trimming cost V 6 bases and J 3 bases, with 11 bases left between them. The length of the CDR3 is 13 residues. Filled out from reference TRBV18 and TRBJ2-5, the complete variable domain reads NAGVMQNPRHLVRRRGQEARLRCSPMKGHSHVYWYRQLPEEGLKFMVYLQKENIIDESGMPKERFSAEFPKEGPSILRIQQVVRGDSAAYFCASSKQGKETQYFGPGTRLLVL.

The V gene is TRBV11-1, the J gene TRBJ2-7; 8 bases agree with TRBD1. Germline CDR1 reads SGHAT; CDR2 reads FQDESV (reference sequence). The CDR3 loop spans 15 amino acids. Trimming removed 0 bases from V and 2 bases from J; junction bases left unmatched: 3. The CDR3 nucleotides read TGTGCCAGCAGCTTAGCGCAGGGGGCACCCTACGAGCAGTACTTC. This translates into CASSLAQGAPYEQYF.

The chain employs TRBV2 and TRBJ1-3; D not resolved. In germline, CDR1 is SNHLY, CDR2 FYNNEI. Trimming took off 5 bases at V and 0 bases at J, with 5 bases between the two ends. The CDR3 sequence is 13 residues long. The CDR3 coding sequence is TGTGCCAGCAGTCCTAACTCTGGAAACACCATATATTTT. Translated, it gives CASSPNSGNTIYF.

V and J are TRBV5-1 and TRBJ1-5; 10 nucleotides match TRBD1. Losses at the gene ends were 2 bases for V and 8 bases for J; bases not matched to a gene: 7. Germline V lookup: CDR1 SGHRS, CDR2 YFSETQ. The CDR3 totals 15 residues. The CDR3 DNA reads TGCGCCAGCAGCTTCGGACAGGGGGTGGGAGAGCCCCAGCATTTT. Its protein product is CASSFGQGVGEPQHF.

This clone was detected only a few times. The CDR3 DNA reads TGTGCCAGCTCCCTTGACAAAGCCTACGAGCAGTACTTC. It translates to CASSLDKAYEQYF. The chain employs TRBV18 and TRBJ2-7; D is undetermined. The CDR3 loop spans 13 amino acids. V lost 6 bases and J 2 bases, leaving 11 bases between the germline ends. Germline CDR1 KGHSH, CDR2 LQKENI. The variable domain in full, completed from reference TRBV18 and TRBJ2-7, reads NAGVMQNPRHLVRRRGQEARLRCSPMKGHSHVYWYRQLPEEGLKFMVYLQKENIIDESGMPKERFSAEFPKEGPSILRIQQVVRGDSAAYFCASSLDKAYEQYFGPGTRLTVT.

The chain links TRBV2 to TRBJ1-5; 7 bases align to TRBD1. The CDR3 consists of 17 residues. J was trimmed by 2 bases and V by 6 bases; bases with no gene match: 13. Germline loops: CDR1 SNHLY, CDR2 FYNNEI. CDR3 bases: TGTGCCAGCAGCCCAAACCCTGGTGGACAGGGCAATCAGCCCCAGCATTTT. It specifies CASSPNPGGQGNQPQHF.

The CDR3: CASSSRQGASYNEQFF. The CDR3 DNA is TGTGCCAGCAGCTCCCGACAGGGGGCATCCTACAATGAGCAGTTCTTC. This chain connects TRBV13 to TRBJ2-1, with 10 bases lining up with TRBD1. CDR3 length: 16 residues. The germline V gene has CDR1 PRHDT and CDR2 FYEKMQ (reference sequence). With V trimmed by 4 bases and J by 1 base, 4 bases remained unmatched.

The V call is TRBV6-6, the J call TRBJ1-5; weak D call: TRBD1 (6 bases). The CDR3 loop spans 15 amino acids. Between the trimmed V and J ends, which lost 6 bases and 4 bases, there was a span of 16 bases. Germline V lookup: CDR1 MNHNY, CDR2 SVGAGI (reference sequence). The CDR3 here is CASRPNHRANQPQHF. CDR3 coding DNA: TGTGCCAGCAGACCTAACCACAGGGCTAATCAGCCCCAGCATTTT.

This chain joins TRBV28 and TRBJ2-1; 10 positions match TRBD1. This CDR3 has 14 residues. Looked up from germline, CDR1 is MDHEN and CDR2 is SYDVKM. V dropped 9 bases and J dropped 9; count of bases not matched to a gene: 11. The CDR3 bases are TGTGCCAGTTGGGACAGGGGTATACAAGGTGAGCAGTTCTTC. Amino acids: CASWDRGIQGEQFF. The full variable domain, with the rest looked up from reference TRBV28 and TRBJ2-1, is DVKVTQSSRYLVKRTGEKVFLECVQDMDHENMFWYRQDPGLGLRLIYFSYDVKMKEKGDIPEGYSVSREKKERFSLILESASTNQTSMYLCASWDRGIQGEQFFGPGTRLTVL.

The chain recombines TRBV2 with TRBJ2-1, with D perhaps matching TRBD1 (6 bases). CDR1 and CDR2 from the germline V gene are SNHLY and FYNNEI. The V end lost 6 bases, the J end lost 9 bases, and 15 bases lay between the germline ends. This CDR3 has 13 amino acids. In DNA form, the CDR3 reads TGTGCCAGCAGGTTGGACAGTTCGGGTGAGCAGTTCTTC. It codes for CASRLDSSGEQFF.

The chain has TRBV18 and TRBJ2-7; TRBD2 agrees at 7 bases. Germline V lookup: CDR1 KGHSH, CDR2 LQKENI. The CDR3 is made up of 15 amino acids. V shed 5 bases and J 2 bases; nucleotides not matched to a gene: 9. CDR3 protein: CASSDLAGTTYEQYF. CDR3 nucleotides: TGTGCCAGCTCAGATTTAGCGGGTACGACCTACGAGCAGTACTTC.

This chain links TRBV4-1 with TRBJ2-1; unclear D gene. There are 14 residues in the CDR3. Trimming pared 2 bases from V and 8 bases from J, leaving 13 bases between. Germline V gene lookup returns CDR1 MGHRA and CDR2 YSYEKL. CDR3 sequence reads: CASSQFRTSYEQFF. DNA for the CDR3: TGCGCCAGCAGCCAATTTAGGACCAGCTATGAGCAGTTCTTC.

The CDR3 reads CASSVGNQPQHF. The CDR3 bases are TGTGCCAGCAGCGTCGGAAATCAGCCCCAGCATTTT. The chain links TRBV27 to TRBJ1-5, with no clear D. The CDR3 extends over 12 amino acids. Germline V gene data show CDR1 as MNHEY and CDR2 as SMNVEV (reference sequence). Between the trimmed V and J ends, which lost 6 bases and 4 bases, there was a span of 7 bases.

This clone was seen only a few times. The chain couples TRBV9 to TRBJ1-4; no definite D call. The V gene's germline CDR1 is SGDLS and CDR2 YYNGEE. This CDR3 has 13 amino acids. V was clipped by 6 bases and J by 7 bases, with 13 bases between them. CDR3 loop: CASNRGVGEKLFF. In DNA form, the CDR3 reads TGTGCCAGCAACCGCGGGGTGGGTGAAAAACTGTTTTTT.

The chain is built from TRBV5-4 and TRBJ2-1, with TRBD1 matching over 7 bases. Germline V gene data show CDR1 as SGHNT and CDR2 as YYREEE (reference sequence). V lost 3 bases to trimming and J lost 9 bases; unmatched junction nucleotides: 6. The CDR3 runs to 13 residues. The CDR3 loop is CASSSYSGGEQFF. As DNA, the CDR3 is TGTGCCAGCAGCTCTTATTCAGGGGGTGAGCAGTTCTTC.

This chain's CDR3 is CASREQGAGANVLTF. The CDR3 DNA reads as TGTGCCAGCAGGGAACAGGGAGCTGGGGCCAACGTCCTGACTTTC. The chain links TRBV2 to TRBJ2-6, with D possibly being TRBD1 (6 bases). CDR1 and CDR2 (germline): SNHLY, FYNNEI. Deletions cut 6 bases from V and 2 bases from J, with 11 bases between. CDR3 length equals 15 residues. The full variable domain, in which reference TRBV2 and TRBJ2-6 provide the parts outside the CDR3, is EPEVTQTPSHQVTQMGQEVILRCVPISNHLYFYWYRQILGQKVEFLVSFYNNEISEKSEIFDDQFSVERPDGSNFTLKIRSTKLEDSAMYFCASREQGAGANVLTFGAGSRLTVL.